This record looks at one T cell receptor beta chain sequence and its context. Its matching antigen is unknown. The V and J ends lost 1 base and 8 bases, in that order; junction bases with no gene match: 10. This CDR3 spans 15 amino acids. Germline V gene sequence: CDR1 SGHTA, CDR2 FQGNSA. This record comes from a study of CD8+CD57+ T cells in acquired aplastic anemia. For the study at large: The DNA of sorted CD4+ and CD8+ cells averaged roughly 3.2 ug. For CD4+ cells, healthy donors had an average of roughly 11 million reads. The study, taken as a whole, reports: Comparison of patients with controls identified approximately 28 shared CD8+ CDR3 sequences. Between patients and controls, CD8+ Simpson's diversity did not vary significantly.

According to the study, genomic DNA was the template for TCR beta VDJ and CDR3 profiling. TCRdb called the reads again in MiXCR, with one record for every CDR3 protein. The sample contains approximately 380,000 distinct CDR3 sequences, about two thirds of which appear only once. The source is a human donor in good health, serving as a control. Sequenced input: sorted CD4+, CD8+, or CD8+CD57+ T cells (not recorded which) from PBMCs. V usage is TRBV7-2 and J usage is TRBJ1-2; 7 positions match TRBD1. The CDR3 reads CASSLVGQVFLGYTF. As DNA, the CDR3 is TGTGCCAGCAGCTTAGTTGGACAGGTTTTCCTCGGCTACACCTTC.